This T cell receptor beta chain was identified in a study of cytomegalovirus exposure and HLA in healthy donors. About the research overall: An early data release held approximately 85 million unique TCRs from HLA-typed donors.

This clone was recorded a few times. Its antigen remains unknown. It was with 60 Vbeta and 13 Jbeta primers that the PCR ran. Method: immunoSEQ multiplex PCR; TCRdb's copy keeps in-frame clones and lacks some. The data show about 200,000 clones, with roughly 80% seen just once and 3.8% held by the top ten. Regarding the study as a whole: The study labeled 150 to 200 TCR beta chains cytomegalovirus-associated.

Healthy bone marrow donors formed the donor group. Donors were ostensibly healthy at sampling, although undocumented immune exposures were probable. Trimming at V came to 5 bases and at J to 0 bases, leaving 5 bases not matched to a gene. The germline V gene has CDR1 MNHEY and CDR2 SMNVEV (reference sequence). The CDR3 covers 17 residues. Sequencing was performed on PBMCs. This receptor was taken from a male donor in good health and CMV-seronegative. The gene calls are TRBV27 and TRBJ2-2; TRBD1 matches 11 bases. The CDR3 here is CASSVPGQGANTGELFF. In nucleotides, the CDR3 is TGTGCCAGCAGTGTTCCGGGACAGGGGGCGAACACCGGGGAGCTGTTTTTT.